Listed below are T cell receptor beta chains from one sample, sequenced in a study of cytomegalovirus exposure and HLA in healthy donors. Using immunoSEQ multiplex PCR, the repertoire was profiled, and TCRdb retains in-frame clones only, with some absent. Found here are 90,000 to 140,000 clones, 78% of them singletons; the top ten hold approximately 1.2%. Sequenced sample: PBMCs. The origin of the receptors is a man aged 25 to 40 in good health and CMV-seronegative. Both conserved end residues are part of each CDR3. A D gene is named only where the DNA matches it firmly. A clone size is listed for some rows: how often the clone was seen (once, few, many), or a class if it is expanded.

J gene: TRBJ2-1
clone size: .
CDR3 length: 16
D gene: .
V gene: TRBV7-8
CDR3 protein: CASSLGRLARTNEQFF
CDR3 DNA: TGTGCCAGCAGCTTAGGTAGACTGGCAAGAACCAATGAGCAGTTCTTC

J gene: TRBJ2-7
clone size: .
CDR3 length: 15
D gene: TRBD1
V gene: TRBV28
CDR3 protein: CASSLPPGQSYEQYF
CDR3 DNA: TGTGCCAGCAGTTTACCCCCGGGACAGTCCTACGAGCAGTACTTC

J gene: TRBJ1-1
clone size: .
CDR3 length: 15
D gene: .
V gene: TRBV19
CDR3 protein: CASSIKGGGNTEAFF
CDR3 DNA: TGTGCCAGTAGTATAAAAGGAGGAGGGAACACTGAAGCTTTCTTT

J gene: TRBJ2-2
clone size: .
CDR3 length: 17
D gene: TRBD2
V gene: TRBV5-1
CDR3 protein: CASSQLTGGPSTGELFF
CDR3 DNA: TGCGCCAGCAGCCAGCTAACGGGAGGGCCGAGCACCGGGGAGCTGTTTTTT

J gene: TRBJ2-3
clone size: once
CDR3 length: 15
D gene: TRBD2
V gene: TRBV4-1
CDR3 protein: CASRPGLANTDTQYF
CDR3 DNA: TGCGCCAGCAGACCCGGACTAGCGAACACAGATACGCAGTATTTT

J gene: TRBJ2-5
clone size: .
CDR3 length: 15
D gene: .
V gene: TRBV7-8
CDR3 protein: CASSLVGGHQETQYF
CDR3 DNA: TGTGCCAGCAGCTTGGTTGGGGGCCACCAAGAGACCCAGTACTTC

J gene: TRBJ1-2
clone size: .
CDR3 length: 12
D gene: .
V gene: TRBV29-1
CDR3 protein: CSVSLLNSGYTF
CDR3 DNA: TGCAGCGTTTCGCTACTAAATTCTGGCTACACCTTC

J gene: TRBJ1-4
clone size: .
CDR3 length: 15
D gene: TRBD1
V gene: TRBV5-1
CDR3 protein: CASSLLGQGIEKLFF
CDR3 DNA: TGCGCCAGCAGCTTGTTAGGACAGGGGATTGAAAAACTGTTTTTT

J gene: TRBJ1-2
clone size: .
CDR3 length: 11
D gene: .
V gene: TRBV20-1
CDR3 protein: CVAADNYGYTF
CDR3 DNA: TGCGTCGCGGCAGATAACTATGGCTACACCTTC

J gene: TRBJ2-1
clone size: .
CDR3 length: 16
D gene: TRBD1
V gene: TRBV4-1
CDR3 protein: CASSQEPGQGAYEQFF
CDR3 DNA: TGCGCCAGCAGCCAAGAGCCGGGACAGGGGGCTTATGAGCAGTTCTTC